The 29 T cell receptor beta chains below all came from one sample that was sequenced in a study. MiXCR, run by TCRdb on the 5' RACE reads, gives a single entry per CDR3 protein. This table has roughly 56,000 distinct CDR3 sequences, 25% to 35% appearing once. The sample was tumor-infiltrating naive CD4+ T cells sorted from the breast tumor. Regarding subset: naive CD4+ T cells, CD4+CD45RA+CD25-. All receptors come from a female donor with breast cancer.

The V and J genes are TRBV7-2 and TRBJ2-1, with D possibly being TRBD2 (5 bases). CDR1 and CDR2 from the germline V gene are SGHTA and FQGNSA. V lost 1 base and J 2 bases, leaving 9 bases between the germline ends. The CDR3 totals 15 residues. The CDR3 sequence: CASSLVDSPYNEQFF. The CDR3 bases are TGTGCCAGCAGCTTAGTGGACTCTCCCTACAATGAGCAGTTCTTC.

The CDR3 sequence is CASSQDRDQETQYF. The CDR3 nucleotides read TGCGCCAGCAGCCAAGACCGGGACCAAGAGACCCAGTACTTC. This rearrangement joins TRBV4-1 to TRBJ2-5; D unclear. Germline values: CDR1 MGHRA, CDR2 YSYEKL. The germline V and J ends were trimmed by 0 bases and 0 bases, with 5 bases remaining between them. The CDR3 is made up of 14 amino acids.

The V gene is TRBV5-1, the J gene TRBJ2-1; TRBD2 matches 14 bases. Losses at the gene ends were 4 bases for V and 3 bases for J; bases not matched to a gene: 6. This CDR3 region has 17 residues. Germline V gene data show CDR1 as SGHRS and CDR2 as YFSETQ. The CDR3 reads CASSTGTSGSFYNEQFF. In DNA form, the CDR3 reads TGCGCCAGCAGCACAGGGACTAGCGGGAGTTTCTACAATGAGCAGTTCTTC. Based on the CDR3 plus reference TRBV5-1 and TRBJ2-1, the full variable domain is KAGVTQTPRYLIKTRGQQVTLSCSPISGHRSVSWYQQTPGQGLQFLFEYFSETQRNKGNFPGRFSGRQFSNSRSEMNVSTLELGDSALYLCASSTGTSGSFYNEQFFGPGTRLTVL.

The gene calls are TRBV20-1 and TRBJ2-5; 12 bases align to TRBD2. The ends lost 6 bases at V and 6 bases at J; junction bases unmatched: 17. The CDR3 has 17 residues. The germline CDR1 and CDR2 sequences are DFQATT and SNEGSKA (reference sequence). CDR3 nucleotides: TGCAGTGCCCCCGAGGGAGTCCTAGCGGGAGGGCCGAAGACCCAGTACTTC. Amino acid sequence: CSAPEGVLAGGPKTQYF.

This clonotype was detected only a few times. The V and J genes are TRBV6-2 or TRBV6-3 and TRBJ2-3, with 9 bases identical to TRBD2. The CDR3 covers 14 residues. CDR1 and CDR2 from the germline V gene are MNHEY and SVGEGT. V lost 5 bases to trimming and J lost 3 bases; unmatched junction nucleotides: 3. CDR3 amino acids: CASSHGLATDTQYF. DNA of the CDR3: TGTGCCAGCAGTCATGGACTAGCGACAGATACGCAGTATTTT.

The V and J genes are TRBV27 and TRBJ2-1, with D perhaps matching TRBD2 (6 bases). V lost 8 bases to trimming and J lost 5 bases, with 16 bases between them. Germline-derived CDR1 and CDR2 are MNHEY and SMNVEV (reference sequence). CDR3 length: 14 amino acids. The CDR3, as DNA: TGTGCCAGCCGTAAGCGGGTGTCCCACAATGAGCAGTTCTTC. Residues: CASRKRVSHNEQFF.

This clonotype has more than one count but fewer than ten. The CDR3 region has the DNA TGTGCCAGCAGCTTACAGGGGGCGGGGAACACTGAAGCTTTCTTT. Protein sequence: CASSLQGAGNTEAFF. This chain connects TRBV7-3 to TRBJ1-1; TRBD1 aligns across 8 bases. The trim removed 2 bases at V and 1 base at J, leaving 3 bases unmatched. CDR1 is SGHTA and CDR2 is FQGTGA in the germline V gene. This CDR3 comprises 15 residues.

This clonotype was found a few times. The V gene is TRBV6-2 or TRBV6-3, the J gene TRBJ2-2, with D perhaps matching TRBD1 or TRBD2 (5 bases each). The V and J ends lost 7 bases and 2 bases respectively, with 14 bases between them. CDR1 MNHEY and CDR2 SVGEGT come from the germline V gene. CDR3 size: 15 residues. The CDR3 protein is CASTIPGPNTGELFF. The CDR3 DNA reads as TGTGCCAGCACCATACCGGGACCCAACACCGGGGAGCTGTTTTTT.

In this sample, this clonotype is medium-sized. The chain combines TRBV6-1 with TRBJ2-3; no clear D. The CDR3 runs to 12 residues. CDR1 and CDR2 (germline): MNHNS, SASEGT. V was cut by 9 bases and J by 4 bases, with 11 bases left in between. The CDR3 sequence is CASGPGADTQYF. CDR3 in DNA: TGTGCCAGTGGGCCGGGCGCAGATACGCAGTATTTT.

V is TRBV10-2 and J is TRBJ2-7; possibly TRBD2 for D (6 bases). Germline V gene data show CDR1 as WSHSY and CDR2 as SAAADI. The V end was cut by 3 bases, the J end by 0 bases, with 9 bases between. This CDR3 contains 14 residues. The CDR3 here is CASSEGGSSYEQYF. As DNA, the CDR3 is TGCGCCAGCAGTGAAGGAGGGAGCTCCTACGAGCAGTACTTC.

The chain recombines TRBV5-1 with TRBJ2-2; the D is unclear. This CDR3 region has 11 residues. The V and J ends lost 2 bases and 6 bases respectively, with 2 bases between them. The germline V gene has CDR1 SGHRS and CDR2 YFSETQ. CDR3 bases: TGCGCCAGCAGCTTATCCGGGGAGCTGTTTTTT. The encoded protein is CASSLSGELFF.

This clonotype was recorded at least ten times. The DNA for the CDR3 is TGTGCCAGCAGTCCTTGGACCGACACAGATACGCAGTATTTT. This gives the protein CASSPWTDTDTQYF. V gene TRBV7-2 combines with J gene TRBJ2-3; D ambiguous. The length of the CDR3 is 14 residues. Germline CDR1 is SGHTA and CDR2 is FQGNSA. Trimming removed 6 bases from V and 2 bases from J, with 12 bases in between.

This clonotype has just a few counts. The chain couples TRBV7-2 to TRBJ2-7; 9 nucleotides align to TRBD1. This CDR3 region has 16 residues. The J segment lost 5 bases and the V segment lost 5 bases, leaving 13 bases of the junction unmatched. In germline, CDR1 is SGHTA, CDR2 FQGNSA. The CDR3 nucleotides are TGTGCCAGCAGCCCCATCCCCTGGACAGGGGCCGACGAGCAGTACTTC. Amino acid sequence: CASSPIPWTGADEQYF.

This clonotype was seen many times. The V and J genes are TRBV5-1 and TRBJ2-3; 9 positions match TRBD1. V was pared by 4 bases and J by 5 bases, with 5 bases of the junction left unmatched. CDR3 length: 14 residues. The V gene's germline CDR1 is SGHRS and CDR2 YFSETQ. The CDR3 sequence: CASSPQGAEDTQYF. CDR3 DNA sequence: TGCGCCAGCAGCCCACAGGGGGCCGAAGATACGCAGTATTTT.

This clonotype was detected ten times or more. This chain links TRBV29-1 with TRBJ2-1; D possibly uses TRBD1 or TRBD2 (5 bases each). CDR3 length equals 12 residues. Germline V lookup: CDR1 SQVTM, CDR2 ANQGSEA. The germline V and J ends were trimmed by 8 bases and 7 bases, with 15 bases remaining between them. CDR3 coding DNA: TGCAGCATCAGAGGGGCCGGGAATGAGCAGTTCTTC. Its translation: CSIRGAGNEQFF.

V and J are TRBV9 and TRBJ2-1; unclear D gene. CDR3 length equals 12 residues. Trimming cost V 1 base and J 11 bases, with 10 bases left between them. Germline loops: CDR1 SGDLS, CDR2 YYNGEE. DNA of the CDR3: TGTGCCAGCAGCGTAACGCTAGGAAAGCAGTTCTTC. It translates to CASSVTLGKQFF.

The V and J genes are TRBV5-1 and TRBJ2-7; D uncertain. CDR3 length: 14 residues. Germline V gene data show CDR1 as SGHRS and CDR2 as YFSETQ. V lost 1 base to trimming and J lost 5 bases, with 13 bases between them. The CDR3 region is CASSLRMGGHEQYF. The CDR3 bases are TGCGCCAGCAGCTTGAGAATGGGTGGTCACGAGCAGTACTTC.

The CDR3, as DNA: TGTGCCAGCAGCGGGAACAGGGAAGGCACCGGGGAGCTGTTTTTT. This gives the protein CASSGNREGTGELFF. This chain connects TRBV21-1 to TRBJ2-2; the table assigns TRBD1, which was not confirmed against the DNA. TRBV21-1 is reported as a pseudogene. This CDR3 contains 15 residues.

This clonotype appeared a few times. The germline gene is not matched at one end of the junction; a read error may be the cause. The CDR3 coding sequence is TGTGCTAGCAGCCCCGTGAGAGGGGGGCCCGGAGAGACCCAGTACTTC. Its translation: CASSPVRGGPGETQYF. The rearrangement joins TRBV7-7 to TRBJ2-5, with D possibly called TRBD1 or TRBD2 (6 bases each). CDR3 length: 16 amino acids. From germline, CDR1 is SSHAT and CDR2 FNYEAQ (reference sequence).

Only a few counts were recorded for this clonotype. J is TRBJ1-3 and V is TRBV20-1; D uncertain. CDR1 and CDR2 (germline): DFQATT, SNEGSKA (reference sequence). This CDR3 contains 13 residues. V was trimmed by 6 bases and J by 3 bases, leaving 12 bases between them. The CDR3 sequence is CSAQSDIGNTIYF. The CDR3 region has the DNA TGCAGTGCGCAATCCGACATTGGAAACACCATATATTTT.

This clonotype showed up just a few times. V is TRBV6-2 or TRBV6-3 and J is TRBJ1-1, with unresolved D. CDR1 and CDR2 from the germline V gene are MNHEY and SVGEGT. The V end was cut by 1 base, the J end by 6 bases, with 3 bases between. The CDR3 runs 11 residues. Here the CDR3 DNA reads TGTGCCAGCAGTTACTTCGCTGAAGCTTTCTTT. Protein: CASSYFAEAFF.

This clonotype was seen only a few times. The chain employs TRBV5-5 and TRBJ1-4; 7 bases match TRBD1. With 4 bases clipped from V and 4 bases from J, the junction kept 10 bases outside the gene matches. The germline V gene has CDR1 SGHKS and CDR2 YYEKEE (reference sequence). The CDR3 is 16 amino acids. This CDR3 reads CASSLGGVPLNEKLFF. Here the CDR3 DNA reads TGTGCCAGCAGCCTAGGGGGCGTCCCTCTTAATGAAAAACTGTTTTTT. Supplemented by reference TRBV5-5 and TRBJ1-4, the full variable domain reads DAGVTQSPTHLIKTRGQQVTLRCSPISGHKSVSWYQQVLGQGPQFIFQYYEKEERGRGNFPDRFSARQFPNYSSELNVNALLLGDSALYLCASSLGGVPLNEKLFFGSGTQLSVL.

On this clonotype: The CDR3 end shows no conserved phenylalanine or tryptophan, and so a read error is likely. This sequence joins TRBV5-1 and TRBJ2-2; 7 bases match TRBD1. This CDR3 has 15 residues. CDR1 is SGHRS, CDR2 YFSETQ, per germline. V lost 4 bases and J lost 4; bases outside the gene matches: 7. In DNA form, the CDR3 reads TGCGCCAGCAGCCCCGGACAGGTCCCCACCGGGGAGCTGTTTTTA. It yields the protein CASSPGQVPTGELFL.

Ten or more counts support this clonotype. In DNA form, the CDR3 reads TGTGCCAGCAGCTTAGAACCTAGACAGGCCGGGGAGCTGTTTTTT. It yields the protein CASSLEPRQAGELFF. The chain recombines TRBV11-2 with TRBJ2-2; D perhaps matches TRBD1 (6 bases). The ends were cut back, 0 bases at V and 6 bases at J, with 11 bases in the middle. The CDR3 contains 15 residues. Germline V gives CDR1 SGHAT, CDR2 FQNNGV.

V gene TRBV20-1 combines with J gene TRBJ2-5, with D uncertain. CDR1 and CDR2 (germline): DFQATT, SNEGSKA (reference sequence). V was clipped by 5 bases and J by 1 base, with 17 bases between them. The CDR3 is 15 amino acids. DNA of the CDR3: TGCAGTGCTCCCATGATCCGGGCTCTCCAAGAGACCCAGTACTTC. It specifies CSAPMIRALQETQYF.

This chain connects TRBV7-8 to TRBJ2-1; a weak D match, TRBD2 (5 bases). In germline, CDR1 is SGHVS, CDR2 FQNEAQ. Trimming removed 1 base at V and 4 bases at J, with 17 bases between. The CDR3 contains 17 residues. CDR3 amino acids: CASSLEGASLIYNEQFF. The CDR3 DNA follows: TGTGCCAGCAGCTTAGAAGGAGCTAGCCTCATTTACAATGAGCAGTTCTTC. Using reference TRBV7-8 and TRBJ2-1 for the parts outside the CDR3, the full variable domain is GAGVSQSPRYKVAKRGQDVALRCDPISGHVSLFWYQQALGQGPEFLTYFQNEAQLDKSGLPSDRFFAERPEGSVSTLKIQRTQQEDSAVYLCASSLEGASLIYNEQFFGPGTRLTVL.

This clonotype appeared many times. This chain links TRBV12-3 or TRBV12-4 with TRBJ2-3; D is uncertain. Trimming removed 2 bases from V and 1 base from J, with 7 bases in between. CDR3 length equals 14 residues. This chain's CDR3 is CASSLTVGTDTQYF. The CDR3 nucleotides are TGTGCCAGCAGTTTAACGGTAGGCACAGATACGCAGTATTTT.

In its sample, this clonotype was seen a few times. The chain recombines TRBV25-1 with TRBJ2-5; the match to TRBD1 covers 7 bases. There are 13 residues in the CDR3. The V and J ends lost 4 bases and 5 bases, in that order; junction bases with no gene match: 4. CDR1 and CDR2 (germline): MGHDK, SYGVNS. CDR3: CASSGGQSETQYF. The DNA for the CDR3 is TGTGCCAGCAGTGGGGGACAGTCGGAGACCCAGTACTTC.

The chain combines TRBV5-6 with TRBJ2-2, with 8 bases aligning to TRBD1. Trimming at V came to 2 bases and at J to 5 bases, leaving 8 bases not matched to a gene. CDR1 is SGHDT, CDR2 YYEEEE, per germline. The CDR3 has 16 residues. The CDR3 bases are TGTGCCAGCAGCTTCCCTGACAGGGGAGCTACCGGGGAGCTGTTTTTT. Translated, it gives CASSFPDRGATGELFF.